The 8 T cell receptor beta chains below come from one sample, sequenced in a study of chemoradiotherapy in HPV16-positive cancers. Using immunoSEQ multiplex PCR, the repertoire was profiled, and TCRdb retains in-frame clones only, with some absent. The sample consists of approximately 20,000 clones, approximately 89% of them appearing once. The material sequenced was blood, taken from a patient who underwent chemoradiotherapy. The receptors derive from a human donor with HPV-associated anogenital cancer.

The V and J genes are TRBV11-2 and TRBJ2-3; D remains ambiguous. Germline lookup yields CDR1 SGHAT and CDR2 FQNNGV. The CDR3 has 14 amino acids. V was trimmed by 4 bases and J by 3 bases, leaving 11 bases between them. The CDR3 loop reads CASSSFSMTDTQYF. The CDR3 coding sequence is TGTGCCAGCAGCTCGTTCTCTATGACAGATACGCAGTATTTT.

The CDR3 sequence: CASSATPDRTLPDTQYF. The CDR3 nucleotides are TGTGCCAGCAGTGCGACCCCGGACAGAACTTTGCCAGATACGCAGTATTTT. V is TRBV25-1 and J is TRBJ2-3, with D possibly being TRBD1 (6 bases). The CDR3 runs to 17 residues. Germline CDR1 and CDR2: MGHDK and SYGVNS. The V gene lost 4 bases and the J gene lost 4 bases, with 21 bases spanning the gap.

This chain connects TRBV6-5 to TRBJ1-5, with D maybe TRBD1 (6 bases). The CDR3 length is 15 residues. Germline CDR1 MNHEY, CDR2 SVGAGI. The V and J ends lost 6 bases and 4 bases respectively, with 16 bases between them. CDR3 in DNA: TGTGCCAGCAGACAAACAGGGTTTGGGAATCAGCCCCAGCATTTT. It specifies CASRQTGFGNQPQHF.

CDR3 nucleotide sequence: TGTGCCAGCAGTTACCGTCGGACAGGGGGCGGCTATGGCTACACCTTC. Its translation: CASSYRRTGGGYGYTF. V gene TRBV6-5 combines with J gene TRBJ1-2, with 11 bases aligning to TRBD1. V dropped 2 bases and J dropped 4; count of bases not matched to a gene: 6. The germline gives CDR1 MNHEY, CDR2 SVGAGI. This CDR3 comprises 16 residues.

The chain is built from TRBV5-1 and TRBJ1-4; D call uncertain. The CDR3 is 14 amino acids. V lost 4 bases and J 3 bases, leaving 10 bases between the germline ends. The V gene's germline CDR1 is SGHRS and CDR2 YFSETQ. The CDR3 here is CASSQASANEKLFF. DNA for the CDR3: TGCGCCAGCAGCCAGGCCTCGGCTAATGAAAAACTGTTTTTT.

The chain employs TRBV19 and TRBJ2-7; 9 positions agree with TRBD1. The CDR3 is made up of 15 amino acids. CDR1 is LNHDA and CDR2 is SQIVND in the germline V gene (reference sequence). Trimming at V came to 5 bases and at J to 3 bases, leaving 8 bases not matched to a gene. CDR3 amino acids: CASSSPGTGYYEQYF. The CDR3 DNA sequence: TGTGCCAGTAGTTCGCCGGGGACAGGGTACTACGAGCAGTACTTC.

V gene TRBV5-1 combines with J gene TRBJ2-5, with 7 bases lining up with TRBD1. TRBJ2-7 explains the end of the DNA better; the J call may be wrong. The CDR3 has 13 residues. From germline, CDR1 is SGHRS and CDR2 YFSETQ. The CDR3: CASSQGQTYEQYF. The CDR3 bases are TGCGCCAGCAGCCAGGGACAGACCTACGAGCAGTACTTC.

The chain joins TRBV29-1 to TRBJ2-3; perhaps D is TRBD1 or TRBD2 (5 bases each). Germline CDR1 reads SQVTM; CDR2 reads ANQGSEA. The CDR3 runs to 11 residues. Trimming stripped 3 bases from V and 11 bases from J, with 12 bases between. The CDR3 spells CSVEWGIGQYF. For the CDR3, the DNA is TGCAGCGTTGAGTGGGGGATTGGGCAGTATTTT.